One and the same sample provided the 12 T cell receptor beta chains below, sequenced in a study of T cell repertoires in cytomegalovirus infection. Each CDR3 protein is one row after TCRdb ran MiXCR on the reads. The sample records 200,000 to 300,000 distinct CDR3 sequences, roughly an eighth being singletons. The sample consisted of PBMCs. Every receptor here comes from a human donor in good health (CMV status not recorded). Some clones in this sample may be carry-over from other donors' samples.

This clonotype was detected a few times. This sequence joins TRBV11-2 and TRBJ2-1, with a weak D call TRBD2 (5 bases). Germline CDR1 SGHAT, CDR2 FQNNGV. Trimming took 1 base from V and 0 from J, leaving 10 bases between them. The CDR3 runs 16 residues. The CDR3 DNA sequence: TGTGCCAGCAGCTTAGTGAGGCTAGCCTCCTACAATGAGCAGTTCTTC. As protein: CASSLVRLASYNEQFF.

Concerning this clonotype itself: This may be a read error, as it is one base from a much larger clone. The chain recombines TRBV12-3 or TRBV12-4 with TRBJ2-7, with D tentatively TRBD1 (5 bases). The CDR3 sequence is 16 residues long. This CDR3 reads CSSSLTDRGASYEQYF. CDR3 sequence (DNA): TGTTCCAGCAGTTTAACAGACAGAGGCGCCTCCTACGAGCAGTACTTC.

This clonotype was counted many times. J is TRBJ2-5 and V is TRBV7-4; D may be TRBD1 (5 bases). CDR1 is SGHVT, CDR2 SQSDAQ, per germline. The germline V and J ends were trimmed by 7 bases and 2 bases, with 11 bases remaining between them. The CDR3 is made up of 13 amino acids. CDR3 coding DNA: TGTGCCAGCACCGACAGAATTCAAGAGACCCAGTACTTC. This translates into CASTDRIQETQYF.

This clonotype has a handful of counts. The CDR3 loop is CSAGNRSWASNQPQHF. The CDR3 bases are TGCAGTGCTGGGAACAGGAGTTGGGCAAGCAATCAGCCCCAGCATTTT. The chain combines TRBV20-1 with TRBJ1-5; tentatively, D is TRBD1 (5 bases). With 5 bases removed from V and 1 base from J, the gap between germline ends came to 18 bases. The CDR3 spans 16 residues. Germline assignment: CDR1 DFQATT and CDR2 SNEGSKA (reference sequence).

This clonotype was seen many times. The chain uses TRBV7-3 and TRBJ2-7; no firm D call. This CDR3 comprises 15 residues. The germline V gene has CDR1 SGHTA and CDR2 FQGTGA. Trimming took off 0 bases at V and 3 bases at J, with 12 bases between the two ends. CDR3 sequence: CASSLTPGPGYEQYF. The CDR3 coding sequence is TGTGCCAGCAGCTTAACGCCCGGGCCCGGCTACGAGCAGTACTTC.

This clonotype was recorded a few times. The chain carries TRBV5-6 and TRBJ1-1; 8 bases map to TRBD1. Germline assignment: CDR1 SGHDT and CDR2 YYEEEE. The CDR3 consists of 14 residues. V dropped 8 bases and J dropped 4; count of bases not matched to a gene: 10. The CDR3 loop reads CASSQGGGSTEAFF. The CDR3 DNA follows: TGTGCCAGTTCACAGGGGGGTGGCTCCACTGAAGCTTTCTTT. Supplemented by reference TRBV5-6 and TRBJ1-1, the full variable domain reads DAGVTQSPTHLIKTRGQQVTLRCSPKSGHDTVSWYQQALGQGPQFIFQYYEEEERQRGNFPDRFSGHQFPNYSSELNVNALLLGDSALYLCASSQGGGSTEAFFGQGTRLTVV.

This clonotype was observed at least ten times. CDR3 amino acids: CSARSGSNYEQYF. The DNA of the CDR3 is TGCAGTGCTAGGAGCGGGAGTAATTACGAGCAGTACTTC. The rearrangement uses TRBV20-1 and TRBJ2-7, with 8 bases identical to TRBD2. Germline values: CDR1 DFQATT, CDR2 SNEGSKA (reference sequence). There are 13 residues in the CDR3. V gave up 3 bases and J gave up 4 bases; unmatched junction bases: 5.

There are many counts of this clonotype. This chain uses TRBV6-2 or TRBV6-3 with TRBJ1-5; D unclear. The CDR3 sequence is 12 residues long. Germline V gene data show CDR1 as MNHEY and CDR2 as SVGEGT. Trimming removed 5 bases from V and 8 bases from J, with 10 bases in between. The DNA for the CDR3 is TGTGCCAGCAGTGACAATCTTAAGCCCCAGCATTTT. This sequence encodes CASSDNLKPQHF.

The rearrangement links TRBV5-1 to TRBJ2-5, with D tentatively TRBD1 or TRBD2 (5 bases each). Per the germline V gene, CDR1 is SGHRS and CDR2 is YFSETQ. The length of the CDR3 is 18 residues. Trimming took off 0 bases at V and 5 bases at J, with 23 bases between the two ends. Here the CDR3 reads CASSLDSPTEGPGETQYF. The CDR3, as DNA: TGCGCCAGCAGCTTGGATTCCCCGACAGAGGGGCCGGGGGAGACCCAGTACTTC.

This clonotype was seen a handful of times. The J gene is TRBJ2-5, the V gene TRBV30; TRBD1 is a possible D gene (6 bases). Trimming left V 4 bases short and J 1 base short, with 10 bases between. CDR3 length: 13 residues. Germline CDR1 is GTSNPN and CDR2 is SVGIG (reference sequence). Here the CDR3 DNA reads TGTGCCTGGAACCCGGACAGCCAAGAGACCCAGTACTTC. Translation gives CAWNPDSQETQYF.

This clonotype was recorded at least ten times. The chain employs TRBV6-5 and TRBJ2-7; 9 nucleotides line up with TRBD1. CDR1 is MNHEY, CDR2 SVGAGI, per germline. V lost 2 bases, J lost 9 bases, and 14 bases stayed unmatched. The CDR3 extends over 16 amino acids. This CDR3 is CASSYRTRQGGSVQYF. For the CDR3, the DNA is TGTGCCAGCAGTTACCGGACTCGACAGGGGGGGTCGGTGCAGTACTTC.

This clonotype came up many times. The V call is TRBV7-9, the J call TRBJ1-2; D ambiguous. Germline V lookup: CDR1 SEHNR, CDR2 FQNEAQ (reference sequence). Trimming stripped 1 base from V and 4 bases from J, with 10 bases between. There are 14 residues in the CDR3. The CDR3 DNA reads as TGTGCCAGCAGCTTAGAGGGTGGTGGCTATGGCTACACCTTC. It encodes CASSLEGGGYGYTF.